These 9 T cell receptor beta chains were sequenced from one sample in a study of blood T cell repertoires in COVID-19. Profiled with immunoSEQ multiplex PCR; TCRdb holds only in-frame clones, not every one. The table lists about 150,000 clones, roughly 85% of them singletons. Sequenced input: peripheral blood. The receptors originated from a woman in her sixties or seventies with COVID-19, enrolled during active disease.

The genes are TRBV5-4 and TRBJ1-1; 7 bases match TRBD1. Germline CDR1 reads SGHNT; CDR2 reads YYREEE (reference sequence). The CDR3 contains 15 residues. Unmatched junction bases numbered 5, after V lost 1 base and J lost 2 bases. The CDR3 coding sequence is TGTGCCAGCAGCTTGCGCAGGGGGTTCAACACTGAAGCTTTCTTT. It is translated as CASSLRRGFNTEAFF.

This clone was recorded only once. The V gene is TRBV18, the J gene TRBJ2-3, with TRBD2 matching over 8 bases. The CDR3 contains 16 residues. J lost 1 base, V lost 2 bases, and 5 bases had no gene match. Germline values: CDR1 KGHSH, CDR2 LQKENI. CDR3 DNA sequence: TGTGCCAGCTCACCAAGGCAAGCGGGAGGCACAGATACGCAGTATTTT. Its translation is CASSPRQAGGTDTQYF. The variable domain in full, with the rest retrieved from reference TRBV18 and TRBJ2-3, is NAGVMQNPRHLVRRRGQEARLRCSPMKGHSHVYWYRQLPEEGLKFMVYLQKENIIDESGMPKERFSAEFPKEGPSILRIQQVVRGDSAAYFCASSPRQAGGTDTQYFGPGTRLTVL.

J is TRBJ1-6 and V is TRBV19, with unresolved D. V lost 7 bases, J lost 7 bases, and 11 bases lay in between. Per the germline V gene, CDR1 is LNHDA and CDR2 is SQIVND (reference sequence). This CDR3 comprises 13 residues. The CDR3 region is CASKSDYNSPLHF. CDR3 DNA sequence: TGTGCCAGTAAAAGCGATTACAATTCACCCCTCCACTTT.

CDR3 residues: CASSSTSGSHEQFF. DNA of the CDR3: TGTGCCAGCAGCTCGACTAGCGGGAGCCATGAGCAGTTCTTC. The V gene is TRBV11-3, the J gene TRBJ2-1; TRBD2 matches 12 bases. CDR3 length equals 14 residues. Germline V lookup: CDR1 SGHNT, CDR2 YENEEA. J gave up 8 bases and V 4 bases, and 3 bases lay outside the gene matches.

V is TRBV5-1 and J is TRBJ2-5, with a tentative D call TRBD2 (6 bases). V lost 2 bases and J 5 bases, leaving 10 bases between the germline ends. Germline V lookup: CDR1 SGHRS, CDR2 YFSETQ. The CDR3 runs to 13 residues. CDR3 sequence reads: CASSFLGGETQYF. CDR3 nucleotides: TGCGCCAGCAGCTTTCTGGGAGGTGAGACCCAGTACTTC. Based on the CDR3 plus reference TRBV5-1 and TRBJ2-5, the full variable domain is KAGVTQTPRYLIKTRGQQVTLSCSPISGHRSVSWYQQTPGQGLQFLFEYFSETQRNKGNFPGRFSGRQFSNSRSEMNVSTLELGDSALYLCASSFLGGETQYFGPGTRLLVL.

This chain joins TRBV18 and TRBJ1-5; D gene ambiguous. In germline, CDR1 is KGHSH, CDR2 LQKENI. The CDR3 is made up of 14 amino acids. Trimming removed 2 bases from V and 4 bases from J, with 9 bases in between. DNA of the CDR3: TGTGCCAGCTCACCAGGCAGAAGTAATCAGCCCCAGCATTTT. It yields the protein CASSPGRSNQPQHF.

V gene TRBV19 combines with J gene TRBJ1-2, with 8 bases fitting TRBD1. The CDR3 consists of 15 residues. The V gene end was trimmed by 8 bases and the J gene end by 0 bases; junction bases not matched to a gene: 8. From germline, CDR1 is LNHDA and CDR2 SQIVND (reference sequence). The CDR3 nucleotides are TGTGCCAGTCTCCGGGACAGGCAAACTAACTATGGCTACACCTTC. Translating it yields CASLRDRQTNYGYTF.

V is TRBV2 and J is TRBJ1-6; 8 positions match TRBD1. Germline CDR1 SNHLY, CDR2 FYNNEI. The CDR3 length is 14 residues. After removal of 3 bases from V and 8 bases from J, the junction contained 3 bases not matched to a gene. This chain's CDR3 is CASSERTGYSPLHF. DNA for the CDR3: TGTGCCAGCAGTGAGCGGACAGGGTATTCACCCCTCCACTTT. Complete variable domain (other parts from reference TRBV2 and TRBJ1-6): EPEVTQTPSHQVTQMGQEVILRCVPISNHLYFYWYRQILGQKVEFLVSFYNNEISEKSEIFDDQFSVERPDGSNFTLKIRSTKLEDSAMYFCASSERTGYSPLHFGNGTRLTVT.

This rearrangement joins TRBV7-3 to TRBJ2-3; 7 bases match TRBD2. Unmatched junction bases numbered 13, after V lost 5 bases and J lost 2 bases. The length of the CDR3 is 17 residues. Germline loops: CDR1 SGHTA, CDR2 FQGTGA. CDR3 in amino acids: CASSEGLMWDYTDTQYF. The CDR3 nucleotides read TGTGCCAGCAGCGAAGGGCTTATGTGGGACTACACAGATACGCAGTATTTT.